Below, 9 T cell receptor beta chains from the same sample are listed, as sequenced in a study of blood T cell repertoires in COVID-19. Only in-frame clones appear in the TCRdb table, and some are missing; sequencing was by immunoSEQ multiplex PCR. In the table there are more than 25,000 clones, 86% of which are singletons. The specimen was peripheral blood. All receptors come from a human donor with active COVID-19. The donor label of this sample is uncertain.

The V gene is TRBV7-3, the J gene TRBJ2-1; the match to TRBD2 covers 10 bases. Germline V gives CDR1 SGHTA, CDR2 FQGTGA. The CDR3 is made up of 16 amino acids. V shed 8 bases, J shed 7 bases, and the junction held 14 bases outside the gene matches. CDR3 sequence: CASPPGLAGERNEQFF. Here the CDR3 DNA reads TGTGCCAGCCCCCCAGGCCTAGCGGGAGAGAGGAATGAGCAGTTCTTC. Together with reference TRBV7-3 and TRBJ2-1, the CDR3 gives the full variable domain: GAGVSQTPSNKVTEKGKYVELRCDPISGHTALYWYRQSLGQGPEFLIYFQGTGAADDSGLPNDRFFAVRPEGSVSTLKIQRTERGDSAVYLCASPPGLAGERNEQFFGPGTRLTVL.

The V and J genes are TRBV19 and TRBJ1-2; the D gene is possibly TRBD1 (6 bases). Germline V lookup: CDR1 LNHDA, CDR2 SQIVND (reference sequence). This CDR3 region has 16 residues. V lost 5 bases and J 6 bases, leaving 22 bases between the germline ends. The chain's CDR3 is CASSGRQADYLHGYTF. Written as DNA, the CDR3 is TGTGCCAGTAGTGGCCGACAGGCCGATTATTTACATGGCTACACCTTC.

The V gene is TRBV5-4, the J gene TRBJ2-5; 11 bases agree with TRBD1. The CDR3 has 16 amino acids. The junction had 5 bases not matched to a gene; V was cut back by 3 bases and J by 1 base. Germline CDR1 SGHNT, CDR2 YYREEE (reference sequence). CDR3 region: CASSSGQGAIQETQYF. The CDR3, as DNA: TGTGCCAGCAGCTCTGGACAGGGGGCCATCCAAGAGACCCAGTACTTC.

The chain is built from TRBV5-4 and TRBJ2-2, with a possible D match to TRBD2 (7 bases). V gave up 1 base and J gave up 1 base, with 11 bases separating them. CDR3 length equals 16 residues. Germline-derived CDR1 and CDR2 are SGHNT and YYREEE (reference sequence). CDR3 protein: CASSLWEGGNTGELFF. DNA of the CDR3: TGTGCCAGCAGCTTGTGGGAGGGGGGGAACACCGGGGAGCTGTTTTTT.

CDR3 nucleotides: TGTGCCAGCAGCTTAGTTCAGGGTGACGAGCAGTACTTC. Its protein product is CASSLVQGDEQYF. The V and J genes are TRBV7-9 and TRBJ2-7, with a tentative D call TRBD1 (5 bases). CDR1 is SEHNR and CDR2 is FQNEAQ in the germline V gene (reference sequence). Trimming removed 1 base from V and 5 bases from J, with 9 bases in between. The CDR3 runs 13 residues. Based on the CDR3 plus reference TRBV7-9 and TRBJ2-7, the full variable domain is DTGVSQNPRHKITKRGQNVTFRCDPISEHNRLYWYRQTLGQGPEFLTYFQNEAQLEKSRLLSDRFSAERPKGSFSTLEIQRTEQGDSAMYLCASSLVQGDEQYFGPGTRLTVT.

The count of this clone is one. V and J are TRBV2 and TRBJ1-4; D may be TRBD1 (5 bases). V gave up 3 bases and J gave up 7 bases, with 12 bases separating them. This CDR3 spans 14 amino acids. Germline V gene lookup returns CDR1 SNHLY and CDR2 FYNNEI. CDR3 DNA: TGTGCCAGCAGTGATGACAGTTCGGGTGAAAAACTGTTTTTT. This translates into CASSDDSSGEKLFF.

The V and J genes are TRBV6-5 and TRBJ1-6; D is uncertain. The CDR3 is made up of 11 amino acids. Germline values: CDR1 MNHEY, CDR2 SVGAGI. V shed 8 bases and J shed 7 bases, with 6 bases lying between them. CDR3 protein: CASGPNSPLHF. The CDR3 DNA reads as TGTGCCAGCGGCCCGAATTCACCCCTCCACTTT.

The V gene is TRBV19, the J gene TRBJ2-2, with 7 bases identical to TRBD1. The CDR3 loop spans 13 amino acids. Germline trimming cut 9 bases from V and 6 bases from J; bases unmatched to any gene: 7. Germline assignment: CDR1 LNHDA and CDR2 SQIVND (reference sequence). CDR3 in amino acids: CASRQGRSGELFF. In nucleotides, the CDR3 is TGTGCCAGCCGACAGGGAAGATCCGGGGAGCTGTTTTTT.

The chain is built from TRBV5-1 and TRBJ2-1, with 15 bases matching TRBD2. V was pared by 1 base and J by 8 bases, with 4 bases of the junction left unmatched. Germline V gene sequence: CDR1 SGHRS, CDR2 YFSETQ. The CDR3 is made up of 16 amino acids. The CDR3 coding sequence is TGCGCCAGCAGCTTGAGGACTAGCGGGGGGGCAGATGAGCAGTTCTTC. Translation gives CASSLRTSGGADEQFF.